This is a list of T cell receptor beta chains from one sample in a study of long-term antiretroviral therapy in people with HIV. The repertoire was sequenced with immunoSEQ multiplex PCR; TCRdb's copy has only in-frame clones and lacks some. The data hold 25,000 to 35,000 clones, with roughly nine tenths observed a single time. The sample consisted of unsorted PBMCs, taken approximately 5 years before starting antiretroviral therapy. Receptors were obtained from a man aged 50-59 years with HIV. Each CDR3 is given with its conserved first and last residue. Each record gives: clone size, D gene, V gene, J gene, CDR3 protein, CDR3 DNA. A D gene is named only where the DNA matches it firmly. Expanded clones get a size class; other rows say once, few or many, or leave the size out.

clone_size: NA
d_call: NA
v_call: TRBV27
j_call: TRBJ2-7
cdr3_aa: CASSLLAGSYEQYF
cdr3_nt: TGTGCCAGCAGTTTACTGGCAGGGTCCTACGAGCAGTACTTC

clone_size: few
d_call: TRBD1
v_call: TRBV7-9
j_call: TRBJ2-7
cdr3_aa: CASSPPRDRGLYEQYF
cdr3_nt: TGTGCCAGCAGCCCCCCCAGGGACAGGGGGTTGTACGAGCAGTACTTC

clone_size: NA
d_call: TRBD1
v_call: TRBV19
j_call: TRBJ1-5
cdr3_aa: CASSARDRDNQPQHF
cdr3_nt: TGTGCCAGTAGTGCCAGGGACAGAGATAATCAGCCCCAGCATTTT

clone_size: NA
d_call: TRBD1
v_call: TRBV7-2
j_call: TRBJ1-5
cdr3_aa: CASSFGQGGNQPQHF
cdr3_nt: TGTGCCAGCAGCTTTGGACAGGGTGGCAATCAGCCCCAGCATTTT

clone_size: NA
d_call: NA
v_call: TRBV7-6
j_call: TRBJ2-7
cdr3_aa: CASSLSGVGEQYF
cdr3_nt: TGTGCCAGCAGCTTGTCAGGGGTAGGCGAGCAGTACTTC

clone_size: NA
d_call: NA
v_call: TRBV5-1
j_call: TRBJ2-3
cdr3_aa: CASSLDDTQYF
cdr3_nt: TGCGCCAGCAGCTTGGATGATACGCAGTATTTT

clone_size: few
d_call: TRBD1
v_call: TRBV5-1
j_call: TRBJ1-1
cdr3_aa: CASSSGQGDTEAFF
cdr3_nt: TGCGCCAGCAGCTCGGGACAGGGCGACACTGAAGCTTTCTTT

clone_size: few
d_call: TRBD1
v_call: TRBV7-3
j_call: TRBJ2-1
cdr3_aa: CASSLRQGYNEQFF
cdr3_nt: TGTGCCAGCAGCTTAAGACAGGGCTACAATGAGCAGTTCTTC

clone_size: NA
d_call: TRBD1
v_call: TRBV2
j_call: TRBJ1-6
cdr3_aa: CASSAQGAGNSPLHF
cdr3_nt: TGTGCCAGCAGCGCCCAGGGGGCGGGTAATTCACCCCTCCACTTT

clone_size: NA
d_call: NA
v_call: TRBV7-2
j_call: TRBJ2-5
cdr3_aa: CASSLGSRDTQYF
cdr3_nt: TGTGCCAGCAGCTTAGGGTCGCGGGACACCCAGTACTTC

clone_size: NA
d_call: NA
v_call: TRBV30
j_call: TRBJ2-7
cdr3_aa: CAWSVNLGYEQYF
cdr3_nt: TGTGCCTGGAGTGTTAATTTGGGATACGAGCAGTACTTC

clone_size: NA
d_call: NA
v_call: TRBV19
j_call: TRBJ2-3
cdr3_aa: CASTPPEGGGIVADTQYF
cdr3_nt: TGTGCCAGTACCCCACCCGAAGGGGGTGGGATCGTAGCAGATACGCAGTATTTT

clone_size: NA
d_call: TRBD1
v_call: TRBV29-1
j_call: TRBJ1-1
cdr3_aa: CSVGRDRNTEAFF
cdr3_nt: TGCAGCGTTGGCCGGGACAGAAACACTGAAGCTTTCTTT